This T cell receptor (beta chain) was sequenced for a study of T cells in localized non-small cell lung cancer. Points from the study as a whole: Patients showing higher blood T cell density tended to see longer overall survival. Multi-region tumor sequencing was not done, so intratumor heterogeneity could not be excluded.

V lost 6 bases and J lost 1, with 12 bases in between. The CDR3 runs to 14 residues. From germline, CDR1 is KGHSH and CDR2 LQKENI. Assay: immunoSEQ multiplex PCR; the TCRdb copy retains only in-frame clones and omits some. Of tens of thousands of clones listed, 65% to 90% are singletons. About this clone: The antigen is not known.

The sample here was PBMCs, taken before any cancer treatment. The chain is built from TRBV18 and TRBJ1-1; D gene uncertain. The TCR was taken from a man between 35 and 75 years old with stage II lung adenocarcinoma. CDR3 DNA: TGTGCCAGCTCCCTTTCCGGGCCGAACACTGAAGCTTTCTTT. Protein: CASSLSGPNTEAFF.